The 28 T cell receptor beta chains listed next were all sequenced from one sample in a study of cytomegalovirus exposure and HLA in healthy donors. Some clones are missing from TCRdb's copy, which holds only in-frame ones; the method was immunoSEQ multiplex PCR. This table holds about 140,000 clones, 70% to 90% found once. Sample: PBMCs. The receptors were sampled from a man aged 18 to 35 in good health and CMV-seronegative.

This chain links TRBV5-1 with TRBJ2-1; D perhaps matches TRBD1 (6 bases). The V end was cut by 6 bases, the J end by 9 bases, with 16 bases between. The CDR3 contains 13 residues. Germline loops: CDR1 SGHRS, CDR2 YFSETQ. The CDR3 reads CASNYNQGSEQFF. DNA of the CDR3: TGCGCCAGCAACTACAACCAGGGGAGTGAGCAGTTCTTC.

V is TRBV2 and J is TRBJ1-2; D is uncertain. In germline, CDR1 is SNHLY, CDR2 FYNNEI. The CDR3 runs 12 residues. V lost 6 bases and J lost 4, with 9 bases in between. This CDR3 is CASREESYGYTF. The CDR3 DNA is TGTGCCAGCAGGGAGGAATCCTATGGCTACACCTTC.

The chain joins TRBV18 to TRBJ1-1; possibly TRBD1 for D (6 bases). Trimming shortened V by 4 bases and J by 2 bases, and 8 bases separated the two germline ends. CDR1 is KGHSH, CDR2 LQKENI, per germline. There are 13 residues in the CDR3. CDR3 coding DNA: TGTGCCAGCTCACAGGGGGAAAACACTGAAGCTTTCTTT. Translated: CASSQGENTEAFF.

This clone was seen once. This chain uses TRBV6-5 with TRBJ2-1; possible D gene TRBD1, 6 bases. Germline V gene sequence: CDR1 MNHEY, CDR2 SVGAGI. The CDR3 contains 14 residues. The V gene lost 0 bases and the J gene lost 6 bases, with 9 bases spanning the gap. CDR3 nucleotides: TGTGCCAGCAGTTACTCACAGGGTAGCAATGAGCAGTTCTTC. Residues: CASSYSQGSNEQFF.

CDR3: CASSDPRLAGSPDTQYF. The CDR3 nucleotides read TGTGCCAGCAGTGACCCCCGACTAGCGGGATCTCCAGATACGCAGTATTTT. The chain has TRBV25-1 and TRBJ2-3, with TRBD2 matching 11 bases. After removal of 3 bases from V and 4 bases from J, the junction contained 9 bases not matched to a gene. CDR3 length equals 17 residues. The germline gives CDR1 MGHDK, CDR2 SYGVNS.

The chain uses TRBV29-1 and TRBJ1-1, with D unresolved. Per germline, CDR1 SQVTM and CDR2 ANQGSEA. The CDR3 extends over 14 amino acids. V was shortened by 1 base and J by 1 base, with 10 bases between the two germline ends. The CDR3 region is CSVEVGVTNTEAFF. CDR3 DNA: TGCAGCGTTGAAGTGGGCGTTACGAACACTGAAGCTTTCTTT.

The V call is TRBV19, the J call TRBJ1-5; 12 bases match TRBD1. CDR3 length equals 14 residues. Germline-derived CDR1 and CDR2 are LNHDA and SQIVND (reference sequence). The V segment lost 9 bases and the J segment 11 bases; nucleotides outside the gene matches: 11. The CDR3 nucleotides are TGTGCCAGCGCGGGACAGGGGGCCTCAACGTCCCAGCATTTT. Protein product: CASAGQGASTSQHF.

This clone appeared a single time. This same CDR3 is encoded by further DNA sequences in the sample. The chain couples TRBV6-5 to TRBJ2-6, with 9 positions matching TRBD1. Germline V gene lookup returns CDR1 MNHEY and CDR2 SVGAGI. The J segment lost 1 base and the V segment lost 6 bases, leaving 1 base of the junction unmatched. The CDR3 sequence is 15 residues long. The CDR3 DNA follows: TGTGCCAGCAGGACAGGGGGTTCTGGGGCCAACGTCCTGACTTTC. Translated, it gives CASRTGGSGANVLTF.

This clone showed up just once. J is TRBJ1-4 and V is TRBV7-9; D call uncertain. The germline V gene encodes CDR1 SEHNR and CDR2 FQNEAQ (reference sequence). This CDR3 contains 15 residues. V was trimmed by 5 bases and J by 7 bases, leaving 17 bases between them. In DNA, the CDR3 is TGTGCCAGCAGCCCAGCGGGGATCCGGGCTGAAAAACTGTTTTTT. It codes for CASSPAGIRAEKLFF.

CDR3 sequence reads: CASSFADTELTDTQYF. The CDR3, as DNA: TGTGCCAGCAGTTTTGCCGACACCGAGTTAACAGATACGCAGTATTTT. The chain combines TRBV28 with TRBJ2-3; D is uncertain. V was pared by 3 bases and J by 3 bases, with 16 bases between. This CDR3 contains 16 residues. The germline CDR1 and CDR2 sequences are MDHEN and SYDVKM.

The CDR3 loop is CASRPGLAGVTETQYF. The CDR3 DNA sequence: TGTGCCAGCAGGCCAGGACTAGCGGGAGTAACTGAGACCCAGTACTTC. The chain joins TRBV28 to TRBJ2-5, with 13 positions matching TRBD2. V lost 6 bases, J lost 5 bases, and 9 bases stayed unmatched. The CDR3 is 16 residues long. Germline CDR1 is MDHEN and CDR2 is SYDVKM.

The chain joins TRBV10-3 to TRBJ2-3; 12 bases match TRBD2. Germline V gene data show CDR1 as ENHRY and CDR2 as SYGVKD. CDR3 length equals 15 residues. V lost 6 bases to trimming and J lost 1 base; unmatched junction nucleotides: 2. CDR3 region: CAIRASGGGTDTQYF. CDR3 nucleotides: TGTGCCATCAGGGCTAGCGGGGGGGGCACAGATACGCAGTATTTT.

The chain uses TRBV28 and TRBJ2-3; D may be TRBD2 (6 bases). V was trimmed by 6 bases and J by 2 bases, leaving 15 bases between them. CDR3 length: 15 residues. The V gene's germline CDR1 is MDHEN and CDR2 SYDVKM. The CDR3 here is CASRTRDWTTDTQYF. The CDR3 nucleotides are TGTGCCAGCAGAACCAGGGACTGGACCACAGATACGCAGTATTTT.

This chain links TRBV28 with TRBJ2-3, with TRBD1 identical over 7 bases. CDR3 length: 16 amino acids. CDR1 and CDR2 from the germline V gene are MDHEN and SYDVKM. The J segment lost 5 bases and the V segment lost 3 bases, leaving 11 bases of the junction unmatched. This CDR3 reads CASSLGASGGGDTQYF. The CDR3 nucleotides read TGTGCCAGCAGTTTGGGGGCCTCAGGGGGTGGAGATACGCAGTATTTT.

This chain uses TRBV13 with TRBJ2-7, with 8 bases fitting TRBD2. CDR3 length: 15 residues. Germline V CDR1 and CDR2: PRHDT, FYEKMQ (reference sequence). Trimming removed 0 bases from V and 7 bases from J; junction bases left unmatched: 8. CDR3 DNA: TGTGCCAGCAGCTTAGGCCGGGGGGGGCCACGGGAGCAGTACTTC. Translated, it gives CASSLGRGGPREQYF.

This clone occurred once. The chain combines TRBV28 with TRBJ1-2; TRBD1 aligns across 7 bases. Per germline, CDR1 MDHEN and CDR2 SYDVKM. V gave up 7 bases and J gave up 0 bases; unmatched junction bases: 5. CDR3 length: 14 amino acids. The CDR3 DNA follows: TGTGCCAGCATGGAAGGGGGCCCTAACTATGGCTACACCTTC. Translation: CASMEGGPNYGYTF.

This chain joins TRBV5-6 and TRBJ1-6, with no clear D. CDR3 size: 17 residues. Germline CDR1 SGHDT, CDR2 YYEEEE. V was pared by 4 bases and J by 9 bases, with 23 bases between. CDR3 protein: CASSHPREDRRTSPLHF. CDR3 DNA sequence: TGTGCCAGCAGCCACCCCCGGGAAGACCGAAGGACTTCACCCCTCCACTTT.

The CDR3 spells CASSLGEGAVAPYEQYF. The CDR3, as DNA: TGTGCCAGCAGCTTAGGAGAAGGGGCTGTAGCCCCCTACGAGCAGTACTTC. The chain carries TRBV7-6 and TRBJ2-7; maybe TRBD1 (5 bases). Germline CDR1 is SGHVS and CDR2 is FNYEAQ. This CDR3 region has 17 residues. Between the trimmed V and J ends, which lost 1 base and 2 bases, there was a span of 18 bases.

The rearrangement joins TRBV5-1 to TRBJ2-5, with a weak D call TRBD1 (5 bases). The V gene lost 3 bases and the J gene lost 5 bases, with 17 bases spanning the gap. The CDR3 extends over 15 amino acids. The germline V gene encodes CDR1 SGHRS and CDR2 YFSETQ. CDR3 residues: CASSSGQGLRETQYF. The CDR3 region has the DNA TGCGCCAGCAGCTCTGGCCAGGGTCTTCGGGAGACCCAGTACTTC.

Comments on this clone: A junction end diverges from the germline sequence, so it may reflect a read error. This rearrangement joins TRBV28 to TRBJ2-7; D ambiguous. CDR1 is MDHEN and CDR2 is SYDVKM in the germline V gene. The CDR3 length is 10 residues. CDR3 coding DNA: TGTGCCAGCGGTTTGCGAGAGCAGTACTTC. Its translation is CASGLREQYF.

This chain joins TRBV12-5 and TRBJ1-2; TRBD1 agrees at 9 bases. This CDR3 spans 16 amino acids. V lost 5 bases and J lost 7; bases outside the gene matches: 14. Germline V CDR1 and CDR2: LGHNT, FRNRAP. The DNA for the CDR3 is TGTGCTAGTGGTCCCGATTGGGACAGGGCCAGCGGTGGCTACACCTTC. Encoded protein: CASGPDWDRASGGYTF.

V and J are TRBV11-2 and TRBJ2-3; 7 positions agree with TRBD2. This CDR3 has 16 amino acids. CDR1 SGHAT and CDR2 FQNNGV come from the germline V gene. With V trimmed by 1 base and J by 1 base, 5 bases remained unmatched. The CDR3 nucleotides read TGTGCCAGCAGCTTAGGGCCTAGCGGAGGCACAGATACGCAGTATTTT. Its protein product is CASSLGPSGGTDTQYF. Combining the CDR3 with reference TRBV11-2 and TRBJ2-3 gives the whole variable domain EAGVAQSPRYKIIEKRQSVAFWCNPISGHATLYWYQQILGQGPKLLIQFQNNGVVDDSQLPKDRFSAERLKGVDSTLKIQPAKLEDSAVYLCASSLGPSGGTDTQYFGPGTRLTVL.

The V gene is TRBV13, the J gene TRBJ1-3; D is unclear. The CDR3 length is 15 residues. V was clipped by 5 bases and J by 0 bases, with 11 bases between them. In germline, CDR1 is PRHDT, CDR2 FYEKMQ (reference sequence). The CDR3 region has the DNA TGTGCCAGCAGCGCCCTCCCGGTCTCTGGAAACACCATATATTTT. This codes for CASSALPVSGNTIYF.

This sequence joins TRBV28 and TRBJ1-4, with 9 bases lining up with TRBD1. The ends lost 6 bases at V and 7 bases at J; junction bases unmatched: 9. This CDR3 spans 15 amino acids. Germline V gene data show CDR1 as MDHEN and CDR2 as SYDVKM. CDR3 DNA: TGTGCCAGCAGCTATCGGGGACAGGGAGGTGAAAAACTGTTTTTT. It yields the protein CASSYRGQGGEKLFF.

V and J are TRBV5-1 and TRBJ1-1; perhaps TRBD1 as D (6 bases). The V and J ends lost 4 bases and 0 bases respectively, with 16 bases between them. CDR1 and CDR2 (germline): SGHRS, YFSETQ. CDR3 length equals 16 residues. CDR3 DNA sequence: TGCGCCAGCAGCCATCAGGGGACGAACATGAACACTGAAGCTTTCTTT. Encoded protein: CASSHQGTNMNTEAFF.

This rearrangement joins TRBV10-1 to TRBJ2-7; 9 bases line up with TRBD1. Germline V gives CDR1 WNHNN, CDR2 SYGVQD (reference sequence). This CDR3 spans 13 amino acids. The J segment lost 5 bases and the V segment lost 8 bases, leaving 7 bases of the junction unmatched. Here the CDR3 DNA reads TGCGCCAGCGGAGGACAGGGGTTCGACGAGCAGTACTTC. Its protein is CASGGQGFDEQYF.

The chain recombines TRBV27 with TRBJ2-1, with 8 bases identical to TRBD1. CDR1 and CDR2 from the germline V gene are MNHEY and SMNVEV (reference sequence). The CDR3 extends over 14 amino acids. V was clipped by 5 bases and J by 7 bases; unmatched bases: 7. The CDR3 DNA reads as TGTGCCAGCAGTCCCCGGACAGGGACTAATGAGCAGTTCTTC. Its translation: CASSPRTGTNEQFF.

V and J are TRBV9 and TRBJ1-5; D is undetermined. Germline values: CDR1 SGDLS, CDR2 YYNGEE. The CDR3 has 16 residues. Trimming stripped 0 bases from V and 8 bases from J, with 18 bases between. CDR3 nucleotides: TGTGCCAGCAGCGTAGGGGTAGGCCCGGGTTTTGAGCCCCAGCATTTT. Protein sequence: CASSVGVGPGFEPQHF.